This TCR beta chain was captured in a study of siplizumab effects on memory and regulatory T cells. General study results and limits: Suppressive capability of dividing Tregs from siplizumab cultures went unverified. Poor capture below about 10^-5 frequency left most alloreactive clones unmapped to unstimulated subsets.

Per germline, CDR1 SGHNT and CDR2 YENEEA. Deletions cut 2 bases from V and 4 bases from J, with 8 bases between. CDR3 length equals 13 residues. In its sample, this clone was seen once. The target antigen is unknown. Assays captured 10^5 or so TCR templates per sample. Clones were sequenced by immunoSEQ multiplex PCR, and TCRdb holds only the in-frame ones, with some missing. Of around 100,000 clones in the sample, around 93% are singletons; the top ten hold 1% to 1.5%. This receptor was identified in a human donor in good health. The material sequenced was non-Treg CD4+ T cells sorted from blood. J is TRBJ2-5 and V is TRBV11-3, with D perhaps TRBD1 (6 bases). The CDR3: CASSLQGRETQYF. The CDR3 DNA reads TGTGCCAGCAGCTTACAGGGGAGAGAGACCCAGTACTTC. Based on the CDR3 plus reference TRBV11-3 and TRBJ2-5, the full variable domain is EAGVVQSPRYKIIEKKQPVAFWCNPISGHNTLYWYLQNLGQGPELLIRYENEEAVDDSQLPKDRFSAERLKGVDSTLKIQPAELGDSAVYLCASSLQGRETQYFGPGTRLLVL.